This is a list of T cell receptor beta chains from one sample in a study of technical replicates of blood from a few donors. Repertoires were generated with immunoSEQ multiplex PCR, while TCRdb's copy carries only in-frame clones and drops some. Of around 13,000 clones listed, about 86% were seen once; the top ten hold roughly 11%. The material sequenced was PBMCs. The origin of the receptors is a human donor in good health. The CDR3 runs from the conserved cysteine through the conserved F or W.

TRBV7-3 | CASSLTRDYDNEQFF
TRBV11-2 | CASSPAYEQYF
TRBV14 | CASSQLIPGGETQYF
TRBV2 | CASSAVQGAGQPQHF
TRBV28 | CATQTIAGGNTGELFF
TRBV15 | CATSRDRLPNEARGETQYF
TRBV20-1 | CSARLGGVEYF
TRBV6-5 | CASSYSSRGGTEAFF
TRBV4-1 | CASSQDWTSGYNEQFF
TRBV7-9 | CASSHGLADSYEQYF
TRBV7-9 | CASSLDLAVNEKLFF
TRBV4-1 | CASTEERHSETQYF
TRBV15 | CATSRDLLGSRGAFF
TRBV4-2 | CASSQQLAGVYEQYF
TRBV6-5 | CASSLDFGAGNTIYF
TRBV18 | CASSQTVYNEQFF
TRBV9 | CASSVGAAVHEQYF
TRBV30 | CAWISVPGLGSAGELFF
TRBV4-2 | CASSLWTSGRANADTQYF
TRBV5-1 | CASSSGQGETQYF
TRBV5-1 | CASSQDGSGTDTQYF
TRBV7-8 | CASSLTGGDYSNQPQHF
TRBV5-1 | CASSPGTGAGQRYGYTF
TRBV7-9 | CASSLGGGDQPQHF
TRBV5-5 | CASSSAPRDMVSGNTIYF
TRBV10-2 | CASSVSSGSGTDTQYF
TRBV7-9 | CASSLECPGTSGYNEQFF
TRBV6-1 | CASSEAAGGYNEQFF
TRBV5-4 | CASSRGGTGQETQYF
TRBV9 | CASSVGGGAPMEQYF
TRBV7-2 | CASRQGTGGGYEQYF
TRBV19 | CASSITSGEYYEQYF
TRBV28 | CASSKLAEIAKNIQYF
TRBV6-5 | CASRERDRAGGYTF
TRBV30 | CAWSVTRVGGYTF
TRBV7-9 | CASSLQQGASYEQYF
TRBV7-2 | CASSLTSGRYGPPYEQYF